What follows are 31 T cell receptor beta chains derived from one specimen sequenced in a study of Ad26.COV2.S vaccination and SARS-CoV-2 variants. TCRdb's table, derived via immunoSEQ multiplex PCR, lists solely in-frame clones and lacks some. Seen here are 350,000 to 450,000 clones, around 83% observed once, and the top ten hold roughly 3.5%. Treatment of the sample: over 15 received Ad26.COV2.S at low or high dose, single or two shots; several received placebo; per-sample allocation not given. Sampling was performed 63 days after the first vaccine or placebo injection. Sample: peripheral blood, taken in a trial of Ad26.COV2.S vaccine versus placebo. These receptors came from a person between 18 and 60 years old who received the Ad26.COV2.S COVID-19 vaccine or a placebo.

The rearrangement links TRBV30 to TRBJ2-3, with D possibly being TRBD2 (6 bases). V was trimmed by 2 bases and J by 11 bases, leaving 14 bases between them. The CDR3 spans 12 residues. Germline CDR1 and CDR2: GTSNPN and SVGIG (reference sequence). The CDR3 loop reads CAWSSSAAGQYF. The CDR3 region has the DNA TGTGCCTGGAGTTCTTCCGCAGCGGGGCAGTATTTT.

The chain uses TRBV5-4 and TRBJ2-2; no definite D call. Per the germline V gene, CDR1 is SGHNT and CDR2 is YYREEE (reference sequence). The CDR3 contains 15 residues. V gave up 0 bases and J gave up 2 bases, with 8 bases separating them. Here the CDR3 reads CASSLGTTNTGELFF. Here the CDR3 DNA reads TGTGCCAGCAGCTTGGGAACGACTAACACCGGGGAGCTGTTTTTT.

This sequence joins TRBV12-5 and TRBJ1-3, with D maybe TRBD1 (5 bases). Trimming removed 5 bases at V and 0 bases at J, with 11 bases between. Germline V gene lookup returns CDR1 LGHNT and CDR2 FRNRAP. CDR3 size: 15 residues. CDR3 residues: CASGTGQSSGNTIYF. The CDR3 bases are TGTGCTAGTGGTACCGGACAATCCTCTGGAAACACCATATATTTT.

This clone was seen just once. The CDR3 nucleotides read TGTGCCAGCAGTCTGCCCCGGACAGGGGCCGAGCAGTACTTC. This encodes CASSLPRTGAEQYF. The chain is built from TRBV27 and TRBJ2-7, with TRBD1 matching over 9 bases. After removal of 5 bases from V and 6 bases from J, the junction contained 8 bases not matched to a gene. Looked up from germline, CDR1 is MNHEY and CDR2 is SMNVEV (reference sequence). CDR3 size: 14 residues.

V usage is TRBV3-1 (or the pseudogene TRBV3-2) and J usage is TRBJ1-4, with a possible D match to TRBD1 (6 bases). The CDR3 spans 15 residues. Germline values: CDR1 LGHDT, CDR2 YNNKEL (reference sequence). V lost 3 bases and J 5 bases, leaving 13 bases between the germline ends. Here the CDR3 DNA reads TGTGCCAGCAGCCAGGAAAGGCAGGGGAATGAAAAACTGTTTTTT. This gives the protein CASSQERQGNEKLFF.

The chain employs TRBV6-5 and TRBJ2-7; TRBD2 might be the D (5 bases). Germline assignment: CDR1 MNHEY and CDR2 SVGAGI. V lost 5 bases, J lost 5 bases, and 13 bases lay in between. The CDR3 extends over 13 amino acids. Here the CDR3 DNA reads TGTGCCAGCAGTCCACCCGGAGGCGACGAGCAGTACTTC. Protein sequence: CASSPPGGDEQYF.

The chain has TRBV7-9 and TRBJ2-2; 8 nucleotides agree with TRBD2. V lost 5 bases and J lost 1; bases outside the gene matches: 6. Germline V gives CDR1 SEHNR, CDR2 FQNEAQ (reference sequence). The CDR3 contains 16 residues. Here the CDR3 reads CASSPSGGGNTGELFF. The CDR3 coding sequence is TGTGCCAGCAGCCCATCGGGAGGGGGGAACACCGGGGAGCTGTTTTTT.

The rearrangement links TRBV3-1 (or the pseudogene TRBV3-2) to TRBJ2-7; weak D call: TRBD2 (5 bases). This CDR3 region has 14 residues. Between the trimmed V and J ends, which lost 0 bases and 1 base, there was a span of 7 bases. CDR1 LGHDT and CDR2 YNNKEL come from the germline V gene (reference sequence). The CDR3 coding sequence is TGTGCCAGCAGCCAAGATACGGGATCCTACGAGCAGTACTTC. Translation: CASSQDTGSYEQYF.

The chain recombines TRBV27 with TRBJ2-1, with D maybe TRBD2 (6 bases). Germline assignment: CDR1 MNHEY and CDR2 SMNVEV (reference sequence). There are 16 residues in the CDR3. The V and J ends lost 5 bases and 2 bases respectively, with 16 bases between them. This chain's CDR3 is CASSPRGTRTYNEQFF. CDR3 bases: TGTGCCAGCAGTCCCCGGGGGACCAGGACCTACAATGAGCAGTTCTTC.

The gene calls are TRBV11-3 and TRBJ2-3; 11 positions match TRBD2. Germline CDR1 is SGHNT and CDR2 is YENEEA. This CDR3 has 16 amino acids. The V and J ends lost 4 bases and 3 bases, in that order; junction bases with no gene match: 6. The CDR3 bases are TGTGCCAGCAGCTCCGGACTAGCGGGCAAGACAGATACGCAGTATTTT. It codes for CASSSGLAGKTDTQYF. Full variable domain (missing parts from reference TRBV11-3 and TRBJ2-3): EAGVVQSPRYKIIEKKQPVAFWCNPISGHNTLYWYLQNLGQGPELLIRYENEEAVDDSQLPKDRFSAERLKGVDSTLKIQPAELGDSAVYLCASSSGLAGKTDTQYFGPGTRLTVL.

The chain carries TRBV5-1 and TRBJ2-5; TRBD2 agrees at 15 bases. The J segment lost 6 bases and the V segment lost 3 bases, leaving 9 bases of the junction unmatched. Germline lookup yields CDR1 SGHRS and CDR2 YFSETQ. This CDR3 region has 17 residues. The CDR3 nucleotides are TGCGCCAGCAGCTGGACTAGCGGGGGGGCCGAAGGGAAGACCCAGTACTTC. Residues: CASSWTSGGAEGKTQYF.

CDR3 bases: TGTGCCAGCAGTGTAACAGGCTCCTATAATTCACCCCTCCACTTT. Protein product: CASSVTGSYNSPLHF. The rearrangement links TRBV6-4 to TRBJ1-6; TRBD1 is a possible D gene (5 bases). CDR1 and CDR2 (germline): MRHNA, SNTAGT. The CDR3 has 15 amino acids. Trimming removed 4 bases from V and 0 bases from J, with 7 bases in between.

This chain links TRBV29-1 with TRBJ1-4; D gene ambiguous. CDR1 is SQVTM and CDR2 is ANQGSEA in the germline V gene. With 6 bases removed from V and 4 bases from J, the gap between germline ends came to 12 bases. This CDR3 has 13 residues. DNA for the CDR3: TGCAGCGTCTGGAGAGGATTTAATGAAAAACTGTTTTTT. This gives the protein CSVWRGFNEKLFF.

The chain uses TRBV4-1 and TRBJ2-1, with 11 bases that match TRBD2. V shed 2 bases and J 4 bases; nucleotides not matched to a gene: 4. Per germline, CDR1 MGHRA and CDR2 YSYEKL. This CDR3 has 16 amino acids. The CDR3 DNA follows: TGCGCCAGCAGCCAACGACTAGCGGGGACTTACAATGAGCAGTTCTTC. Translated: CASSQRLAGTYNEQFF.

The rearrangement links TRBV11-2 to TRBJ1-3; D gene unclear. In germline, CDR1 is SGHAT, CDR2 FQNNGV. Trimming left V 3 bases short and J 2 bases short, with 5 bases between. CDR3 length: 13 amino acids. The CDR3 DNA sequence: TGTGCCAGCAGCTTCCAGCCTGGAAACACCATATATTTT. Translated: CASSFQPGNTIYF.

The J gene is TRBJ2-4, the V gene TRBV25-1; D is unclear. This CDR3 region has 15 residues. CDR1 MGHDK and CDR2 SYGVNS come from the germline V gene. The V end was cut by 8 bases, the J end by 3 bases, with 17 bases between. The CDR3 DNA is TGTGCCAGCCGAGTCTTTTGGTCTGTCAAAAACATTCAGTACTTC. It codes for CASRVFWSVKNIQYF.

The genes are TRBV5-1 and TRBJ1-3; TRBD1 is a possible D gene (6 bases). With 4 bases removed from V and 0 bases from J, the gap between germline ends came to 14 bases. CDR3 length: 16 amino acids. CDR1 is SGHRS, CDR2 YFSETQ, per germline. The CDR3 coding sequence is TGCGCCAGCAGCGTAGCTGGACAGAACTCTGGAAACACCATATATTTT. Translated: CASSVAGQNSGNTIYF.

The chain couples TRBV28 to TRBJ2-1, with 12 bases matching TRBD2. V lost 7 bases to trimming and J lost 4 bases; unmatched junction nucleotides: 8. The CDR3 is 16 amino acids. The germline V gene has CDR1 MDHEN and CDR2 SYDVKM. The CDR3 nucleotides read TGTGCCAGCATCCACTCCGGGACTAGCGGGTACAATGAGCAGTTCTTC. Protein product: CASIHSGTSGYNEQFF.

The J gene is TRBJ2-1, the V gene TRBV7-2; the D gene is possibly TRBD2 (5 bases). There are 14 residues in the CDR3. Per germline, CDR1 SGHTA and CDR2 FQGNSA. V gave up 3 bases and J gave up 9 bases, with 15 bases separating them. The CDR3 loop is CASSFSGVVSEQFF. CDR3 coding DNA: TGTGCCAGCAGCTTTTCCGGGGTAGTCAGTGAGCAGTTCTTC.

The chain links TRBV12-5 to TRBJ1-3; D is perhaps TRBD1 (5 bases). V was clipped by 5 bases and J by 1 base, with 12 bases between them. Per the germline V gene, CDR1 is LGHNT and CDR2 is FRNRAP. This CDR3 spans 15 amino acids. DNA of the CDR3: TGTGCTAGTGGTACTAGACAGATATCTGGAAACACCATATATTTT. This gives the protein CASGTRQISGNTIYF.

The chain uses TRBV2 and TRBJ1-5; D perhaps matches TRBD1 (5 bases). The V end was cut by 2 bases, the J end by 6 bases, with 14 bases between. Germline CDR1 reads SNHLY; CDR2 reads FYNNEI. The CDR3 length is 15 residues. The CDR3 DNA follows: TGTGCCAGCAGTGAAATGGGGGGTAGCGTTCAGCCCCAGCATTTT. Protein sequence: CASSEMGGSVQPQHF.

This chain connects TRBV27 to TRBJ2-1; 9 nucleotides agree with TRBD1. CDR1 and CDR2 (germline): MNHEY, SMNVEV (reference sequence). The CDR3 spans 15 residues. The V gene end was trimmed by 5 bases and the J gene end by 6 bases; junction bases not matched to a gene: 8. This CDR3 reads CASSMGQGNTNEQFF. CDR3 sequence (DNA): TGTGCCAGCAGTATGGGACAGGGAAATACCAATGAGCAGTTCTTC.

The chain joins TRBV7-2 to TRBJ2-1; 7 bases align to TRBD2. V lost 5 bases to trimming and J lost 8 bases; unmatched junction nucleotides: 9. The CDR3 covers 14 residues. The germline V gene encodes CDR1 SGHTA and CDR2 FQGNSA. CDR3: CASSPRSGRDEQFF. The DNA of the CDR3 is TGTGCCAGCAGCCCCCGGAGTGGGAGGGATGAGCAGTTCTTC.

The rearrangement joins TRBV6-1 to TRBJ2-1, with 8 bases that match TRBD2. Germline CDR1 MNHNS, CDR2 SASEGT. The CDR3 sequence is 16 residues long. Trimming at V came to 4 bases and at J to 5 bases, leaving 10 bases not matched to a gene. The CDR3 spells CASSVSFSGRDNEQFF. In DNA, the CDR3 is TGTGCCAGCAGTGTGTCCTTTTCCGGGAGGGACAATGAGCAGTTCTTC.

This rearrangement joins TRBV4-1 to TRBJ2-7; 8 nucleotides line up with TRBD2. Trimming cost V 8 bases and J 7 bases; bases outside gene matches: 13. This CDR3 has 14 residues. CDR1 is MGHRA and CDR2 is YSYEKL in the germline V gene. CDR3 bases: TGCGCCAGCCGACGAAGCGGGGGTCTTGGGGAGCAGTACTTC. Its translation: CASRRSGGLGEQYF.

The rearrangement joins TRBV5-1 to TRBJ2-7; tentatively, D is TRBD1 (6 bases). V was cut by 3 bases and J by 3 bases, with 13 bases left in between. CDR1 is SGHRS and CDR2 is YFSETQ in the germline V gene. The CDR3 runs to 14 residues. Here the CDR3 reads CASSSGTTVYEQYF. The CDR3 nucleotides read TGCGCCAGCAGCTCCGGGACAACGGTCTACGAGCAGTACTTC.

The chain has TRBV3-1 (or the pseudogene TRBV3-2) and TRBJ2-3; 12 bases agree with TRBD2. J gave up 5 bases and V 5 bases, and 8 bases lay outside the gene matches. Germline values: CDR1 LGHDT, CDR2 YNNKEL (reference sequence). The CDR3 loop spans 16 amino acids. CDR3 sequence: CASSYYPGLAGDTQYF. In DNA form, the CDR3 reads TGTGCCAGCAGCTATTACCCGGGACTAGCGGGAGATACGCAGTATTTT.

The chain uses TRBV10-3 and TRBJ1-5; D remains unclear. CDR3 length: 10 amino acids. Between the trimmed V and J ends, which lost 7 bases and 5 bases, there was a span of 3 bases. From germline, CDR1 is ENHRY and CDR2 SYGVKD. CDR3 nucleotide sequence: TGTGCCATCATGCATCAGCCCCAGCATTTT. Residues: CAIMHQPQHF.

The V call is TRBV7-8, the J call TRBJ1-1; weak D call: TRBD1 (6 bases). The CDR3 has 12 residues. Per germline, CDR1 SGHVS and CDR2 FQNEAQ. Trimming took off 5 bases at V and 5 bases at J, with 9 bases between the two ends. Here the CDR3 reads CASSRGGTEAFF. The CDR3 DNA sequence: TGTGCCAGCAGCCGAGGGGGGACTGAAGCTTTCTTT.

The rearrangement uses TRBV24-1 and TRBJ2-7; D is perhaps TRBD1 or TRBD2 (5 bases each). The CDR3 spans 20 residues. Between the trimmed V and J ends, which lost 5 bases and 2 bases, there was a span of 30 bases. Germline V gene sequence: CDR1 KGHDR, CDR2 SFDVKD. CDR3 residues: CATSVEGRELLDFPTYEQYF. CDR3 bases: TGTGCCACCAGTGTTGAGGGACGGGAATTATTAGACTTCCCGACCTACGAGCAGTACTTC.

This chain joins TRBV28 and TRBJ2-2; TRBD2 agrees at 8 bases. CDR1 and CDR2 (germline): MDHEN, SYDVKM. The V and J ends lost 8 bases and 6 bases, in that order; junction bases with no gene match: 14. This CDR3 has 16 amino acids. CDR3 in DNA: TGTGCCAGCCGGGAGCGGGGGTCTCTGGCTGCCGGGGAGCTGTTTTTT. Amino acids: CASRERGSLAAGELFF.